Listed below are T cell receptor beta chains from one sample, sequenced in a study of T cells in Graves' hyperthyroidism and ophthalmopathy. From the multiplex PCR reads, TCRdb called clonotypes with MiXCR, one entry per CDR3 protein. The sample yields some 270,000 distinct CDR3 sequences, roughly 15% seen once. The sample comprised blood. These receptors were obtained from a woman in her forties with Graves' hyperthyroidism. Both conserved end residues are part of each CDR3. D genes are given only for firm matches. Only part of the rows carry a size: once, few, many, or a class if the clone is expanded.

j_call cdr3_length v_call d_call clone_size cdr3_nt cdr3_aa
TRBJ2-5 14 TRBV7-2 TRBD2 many TGTGCCAGCAGCTTGGGACTAGTGGAAGAGACCCAGTACTTC CASSLGLVEETQYF
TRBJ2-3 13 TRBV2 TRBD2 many TGTGCCAGCAGTGGAGGACTAGAAGCTACGCAGTATTTT CASSGGLEATQYF
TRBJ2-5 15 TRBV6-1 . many TGTGCCAGCAGTGAACTGATAGGGGTAATGGAGACCCAGTACTTC CASSELIGVMETQYF
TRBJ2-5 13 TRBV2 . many TGTGCCAGCAGTTACCACAGGGTGGAGACCCAGTACTTC CASSYHRVETQYF
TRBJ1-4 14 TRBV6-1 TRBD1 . TGTGCCAGCACCCTAGACAGGGCGGATGAAAAACTGTTTTTT CASTLDRADEKLFF
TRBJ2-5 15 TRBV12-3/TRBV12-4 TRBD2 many TGTGCCAGCAGTCCCAGAATGACTAGCGGGGAGACCCAGTACTTC CASSPRMTSGETQYF
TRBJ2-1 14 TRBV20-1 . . TGCAGTGCGCCTATACGATCGGGATACAATGAGCAGTTCTTC CSAPIRSGYNEQFF
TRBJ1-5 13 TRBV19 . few TGTGCCAGTGAAGAGGACCAACTTTTAACCCAGCATTTT CASEEDQLLTQHF
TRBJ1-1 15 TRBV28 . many TGTGCCAGCTCCCAGCTGACAGTTATGAACACTGAAGCTTTCTTT CASSQLTVMNTEAFF
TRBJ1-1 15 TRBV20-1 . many TGCAGTGCTAGAGATGCTACAGGGAGTGGGACTGAAGCTTTCTTT CSARDATGSGTEAFF
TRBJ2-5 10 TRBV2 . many TGTGCCAGCAGTGATACCCGCCAGTACTTC CASSDTRQYF
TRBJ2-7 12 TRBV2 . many TGTGCCAGCGGACGACAGGTCTACGAGCAGTACTTC CASGRQVYEQYF
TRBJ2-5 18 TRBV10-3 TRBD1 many TGTGCCATCAGTGAAGGTTTTTCGGGGACAGGGGTTCAAGAGACCCAGTACTTC CAISEGFSGTGVQETQYF
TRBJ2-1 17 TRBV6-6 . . TGTGCCAGCAGTTACTCTCTCTTGGCAATCCCCAACAATGAGCAGTTCTTC CASSYSLLAIPNNEQFF
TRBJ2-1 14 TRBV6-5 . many TGTGCCAGCAGTTACTATGGCGCTCTAAATGAGCAGTTCTTC CASSYYGALNEQFF
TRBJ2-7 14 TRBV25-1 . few TGTGCCAGCAGTCCTCTTACAGGTTCCTACGAGCAGTACTTC CASSPLTGSYEQYF
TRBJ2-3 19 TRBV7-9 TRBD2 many TGTGCCAGCAGCTCCCTTGGACTAGCGGGAGGGCCTATTTCAGATACGCAGTATTTT CASSSLGLAGGPISDTQYF
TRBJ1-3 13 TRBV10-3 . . TGTGCCATCCGTGCAGGATACGGAAACACCATATATTTT CAIRAGYGNTIYF
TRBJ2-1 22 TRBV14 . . TGTGCCAGCAGCCCCGGGCGCCGATCTAGGGACCCAGGGTATAAGTCCTACAATGAGCAGTTCTTC CASSPGRRSRDPGYKSYNEQFF
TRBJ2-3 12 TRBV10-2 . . TGCGCCAGCCGCAATAGCGCAGATACGCAGTATTTT CASRNSADTQYF
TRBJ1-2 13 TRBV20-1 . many TGCAGTGCTAGTTTATCGGGGTACTATGGCTACACCTTC CSASLSGYYGYTF
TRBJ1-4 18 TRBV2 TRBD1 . TGTGCCAGCAGCTGGACAGGGAGTCTGTGGGCAACTAATGAAAAACTGTTTTTT CASSWTGSLWATNEKLFF
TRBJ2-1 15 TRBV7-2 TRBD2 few TGTGCCAGCAGCTTAATGGCTAGCGGGAGTTTTGAGCAGTTCTTC CASSLMASGSFEQFF
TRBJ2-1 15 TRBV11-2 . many TGTGCCAGCAGCCCGCCTGGGCAGCTTCGAACTCGGCAGTTCTTC CASSPPGQLRTRQFF
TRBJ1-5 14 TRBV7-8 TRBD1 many TGTGCCAGCAGCCGGGACAGGGGACGGCAGCCCCAGCATTTT CASSRDRGRQPQHF
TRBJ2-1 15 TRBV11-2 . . TGTGCCAGCAGCTTAGAGATGCTAGGCGGGAATGAGCAGTTCTTC CASSLEMLGGNEQFF
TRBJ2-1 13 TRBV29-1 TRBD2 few TGCAGCGTTGGGGCGGGAGGCCGCCGGGAGCAGTTCTTC CSVGAGGRREQFF
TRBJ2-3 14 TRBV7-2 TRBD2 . TGTGCCAGCAGCTTCGGACTAGGGGCAGATACGCAGTATTTT CASSFGLGADTQYF
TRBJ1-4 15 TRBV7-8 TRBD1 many TGTGCCAGCAGCGCCACCGGGACAGGAGGTGAAAAACTGTTTTTT CASSATGTGGEKLFF
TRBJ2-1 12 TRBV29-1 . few TGCAGCGTTGTAGGTTGGGGGGCCGAGCAGTTCTTC CSVVGWGAEQFF
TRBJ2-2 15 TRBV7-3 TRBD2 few TGTGCCAGCGGGACTAGCGGGAGAGAAACCGGGGAGCTGTTTTTT CASGTSGRETGELFF
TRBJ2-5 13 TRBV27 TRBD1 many TGTGCCAGCAGCCGACAGGGGGCAGAGACCCAGTACTTC CASSRQGAETQYF
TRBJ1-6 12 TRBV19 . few TGTGCCAGTTCGGGACCTAATTCACCCCTCAACTTT CASSGPNSPLNF
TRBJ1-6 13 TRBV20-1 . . TGCAGTGCCCGGGACCTCCTGAATTCACCCCTCCACTTT CSARDLLNSPLHF
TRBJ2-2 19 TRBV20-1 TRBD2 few TGCAGTGCCAAGCCGCGGGGGCTAGCGGGATTGTTTTACACCGGGGAGCTGTTTTTT CSAKPRGLAGLFYTGELFF
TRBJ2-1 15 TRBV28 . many TGTGCCAGCAGCGACGACAGGAGCTCCTACAATGAGCAGTTCTTC CASSDDRSSYNEQFF
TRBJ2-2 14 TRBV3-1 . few TGTGCCAGCAGACCTCAGGGTGACGCCGGGGAGCTGTTTTTT CASRPQGDAGELFF
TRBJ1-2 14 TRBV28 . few TGTGCCAGCAGTCTGGACCTTACAAACTCTGGCGGCACCTTC CASSLDLTNSGGTF
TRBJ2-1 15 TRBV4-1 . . TGCGCCAGCAGCATCCAGGTCCCGGGGGAAGATGAGCAGTTCTTC CASSIQVPGEDEQFF
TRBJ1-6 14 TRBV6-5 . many TGTGCCAGCAGTTACAATCCCTTAAATTCACCCCTCCACTTT CASSYNPLNSPLHF
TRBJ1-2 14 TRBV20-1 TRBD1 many TGCAGTGCTATGGACAGGACACTTGTCTATGGCTACACCTTC CSAMDRTLVYGYTF
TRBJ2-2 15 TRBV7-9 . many TGTGCCAGCACCCTAATCCGTGGAAACACCGGGGAGCTGTTTTTT CASTLIRGNTGELFF
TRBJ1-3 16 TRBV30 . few TGTGCCTGGAGTTCCCGGGACATTTTCTCTGGAAACACCATATATTTT CAWSSRDIFSGNTIYF
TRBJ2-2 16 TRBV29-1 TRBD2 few TGCAGCGGGGGGGCTAGCGGGAGGGCCAATCTCGGGGAGCTGTTTTTT CSGGASGRANLGELFF
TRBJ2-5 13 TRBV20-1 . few TGCAGTGCTGGTACCCATGCTAAAGAGACCCAGTACTTC CSAGTHAKETQYF
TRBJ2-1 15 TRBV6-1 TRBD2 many TGTGCCAGCAGTAAACTAGCGGGAACATACAATGAGCAGTTCTTC CASSKLAGTYNEQFF